The TCR beta chain under discussion was sequenced for a study of shared clonotypes between healthy human individuals. Donors comprised healthy HIV-negative adults lacking recent acute infections or vaccinations. Replicate PCRs from sorted subsets contained 200 ng DNA, which is some 32,000 T cell genomes. The protocol was immunoSEQ multiplex PCR, while the TCRdb copy is restricted to in-frame clones and leaves out a portion. The profile covers about 2.4 million clones, with approximately 92% appearing a single time and roughly 0.13% taken by the ten largest. V was pared by 5 bases and J by 6 bases, with 16 bases between. Germline V lookup: CDR1 MNHNS, CDR2 SASEGT. There are 14 residues in the CDR3. This clone has just one count.

The V gene is TRBV6-1, the J gene TRBJ1-1, with TRBD1 as a possible D gene (6 bases). Sequenced: naive CD4+ T cells sorted from blood. Subset described: CD45RA+ positively selected. The receptor comes from a man aged 18-30 years in good health. The chain's CDR3 is CASSTQGRGAEAFF. The CDR3 DNA follows: TGTGCCAGCAGTACACAGGGAAGGGGCGCTGAAGCTTTCTTT.